This TCR beta chain stems from a study of blood T cell repertoires in COVID-19. Study details: T cells, B-cell-depleted T cells, or PBMCs supplied cDNA or gDNA.

In the original processing: Reference gene primer amplification yielded estimated nucleated cell counts. Clones were read by immunoSEQ multiplex PCR, and TCRdb kept only the in-frame ones, dropping some. V, J and clone size are taken as reported in that table, and D and trimming were inferred from the DNA itself. The sample holds 55,000 to 85,000 clones; roughly 86% are singletons and the top ten take roughly 12%. This CDR3 is built from 16 residues. CDR1 is LGHDT, CDR2 YNNKEL, per germline (reference sequence). Unmatched junction bases numbered 7, after V lost 2 bases and J lost 4 bases. The gene calls are TRBV3-1 (or the pseudogene TRBV3-2) and TRBJ2-5; 10 nucleotides line up with TRBD2. The specimen was peripheral blood. The receptor's source is a human donor in a cohort sampled during active COVID-19. CDR3 sequence reads: CASSQFASGGGETQYF. The CDR3 nucleotides read TGTGCCAGCAGCCAATTCGCTAGCGGGGGAGGAGAGACCCAGTACTTC.